Listed below are T cell receptor beta chains from one sample, sequenced in a study of shared clonotypes between healthy human individuals. Profiled with immunoSEQ multiplex PCR; TCRdb holds only in-frame clones, not every one. The data contain about a million clones, about 75% of them singletons. Sequenced sample: memory CD4+ T cells sorted from blood. The source of these receptors is a man younger than 35 in good health. Both conserved end residues are part of each CDR3. The D gene is left open where the match is weak. Rows give clone size only sometimes, using once, few, many, or a class for an expanded clone.

clone_size	d_call	v_call	j_call	cdr3_nt	cdr3_aa
NA	TRBD2	TRBV30	TRBJ2-3	TGTGCCTGGACAACAGGCCAGCGGGGCCTCACAGATACGCAGTATTTT	CAWTTGQRGLTDTQYF
NA	TRBD1	TRBV29-1	TRBJ2-7	TGCAGCGTCGGACAGGGGGGAGGCTACGAGCAGTACTTC	CSVGQGGGYEQYF
NA	NA	TRBV5-1	TRBJ2-6	TGCGCCAGCAGCTTGGGGTCTGGGGCCAACGTCCTGACTTTC	CASSLGSGANVLTF
NA	TRBD2	TRBV4-2	TRBJ2-5	TGTGCCAGCAGCCTGTCTATGCGGGGGATTCAAGAGACCCAGTACTTC	CASSLSMRGIQETQYF
many	NA	TRBV6-5	TRBJ2-7	TGTGCCAGCAGTTACGGCCGAACCTACGAGCAGTACTTC	CASSYGRTYEQYF
NA	NA	TRBV7-8	TRBJ2-2	TGTGCCAGCAGCTTATGGGAGGCCCGGTCCGCCGGGGAGCTGTTTTTT	CASSLWEARSAGELFF
NA	TRBD2	TRBV7-8	TRBJ2-7	TGTGCCAGCAGCTTAGTTCCGGGACTAGTCTTCTCCTACGAGCAGTACTTC	CASSLVPGLVFSYEQYF
many	NA	TRBV4-2	TRBJ2-1	TGTGCCAGCAGCCAAGAAGTAAGCGTCTCCTACAATGAGCAGTTCTTC	CASSQEVSVSYNEQFF
NA	NA	TRBV2	TRBJ2-7	TGTGCCAGCAGGGACAATTTCTACGAGCAGTACTTC	CASRDNFYEQYF
NA	NA	TRBV5-1	TRBJ2-7	TGCGCCAGCAGCTTGGAAACCACCAAGGAGCAGTACTTC	CASSLETTKEQYF
NA	TRBD2	TRBV5-8	TRBJ2-3	TGTGCCAGCAGCTTGGAAGGACTAGGAACAGATACGCAGTATTTT	CASSLEGLGTDTQYF
NA	TRBD2	TRBV9	TRBJ2-1	TGTGCCAGCAGCCCCCGACTAGCGGGACTTGACAATGAGCAGTTCTTC	CASSPRLAGLDNEQFF
NA	TRBD1	TRBV10-3	TRBJ1-2	TGTGCCATCAGTCCTTACCCGGGACAGAACTATGGCTACACCTTC	CAISPYPGQNYGYTF
NA	TRBD2	TRBV19	TRBJ2-1	TGTGCCAGTAGTCCCCGGGCTAGCGGGAGGGTCCCGTTCTTC	CASSPRASGRVPFF
NA	NA	TRBV20-1	TRBJ1-1	TGCAGTGCACCAGACCACTCTGAAGCTTTCTTT	CSAPDHSEAFF
many	TRBD1	TRBV5-1	TRBJ2-7	TGCGCCAGCAGCTTGGACAGGGGGCGTCTCGAGCAGTACTTC	CASSLDRGRLEQYF
NA	NA	TRBV19	TRBJ1-5	TGTGCCAGTAGGAGGGGGACCTCCGGTAGCAATCAGCCCCAGCATTTT	CASRRGTSGSNQPQHF
NA	NA	TRBV5-1	TRBJ1-2	TGCGCCAGCAGCTTCGAGAAGGGTGCCGCTACTAACTATGGCTACACCTTC	CASSFEKGAATNYGYTF
NA	NA	TRBV29-1	TRBJ1-3	TGCAGCGTTTTAACAGGGTCTTCTGGAAACACCATATATTTT	CSVLTGSSGNTIYF
NA	NA	TRBV30	TRBJ2-7	TGTGCCTGGAGTCGACCAGGGCTGAGCTCCTACGAGCAGTACTTC	CAWSRPGLSSYEQYF
NA	TRBD1	TRBV9	TRBJ2-2	TGTGCCAGCAGCAAAGCCGGACAGGCACCCACCGGGGAGCTGTTTTTT	CASSKAGQAPTGELFF
NA	NA	TRBV10-3	TRBJ2-7	TGTGCCATCAGTGACCCCCTGACAGGCTACGAGCAGTACTTC	CAISDPLTGYEQYF
NA	NA	TRBV5-1	TRBJ2-1	TGCGCCAGCAGGCTGAGGGCAGAGAGCTCCTACAATGAGCAGTTCTTC	CASRLRAESSYNEQFF
NA	TRBD1	TRBV11-2	TRBJ2-2	TGTGCCAGCTCCCCCAGGGGGATCGGGGAGCTGTTTTTT	CASSPRGIGELFF
few	TRBD1	TRBV7-8	TRBJ1-1	TGTGCCAGCAGCCCCCGGACAGGACGGGAGAGGACTGAAGCTTTCTTT	CASSPRTGRERTEAFF
NA	TRBD1	TRBV19	TRBJ1-5	TGTGCCAGTAGTGGGTCAGGGGGCTTGCAGCCCCAGCATTTT	CASSGSGGLQPQHF
NA	TRBD1	TRBV10-3	TRBJ2-7	TGTGCCATCAGTGACAGGGGGCTGGAGGGCTACGAGCAGTACTTC	CAISDRGLEGYEQYF
few	TRBD1	TRBV28	TRBJ1-2	TGTGCCAGCAGTTCCCCTCGGGCAGGGGGCTATGGCTACACCTTC	CASSSPRAGGYGYTF
NA	NA	TRBV6-5	TRBJ1-1	TGTGCCAGCAGACGGACCGTTAGGACTGAAGCTTTCTTT	CASRRTVRTEAFF
NA	NA	TRBV10-3	TRBJ2-7	TGTGCCATCAGTGAGCCAGGAGGGAGCTCCTACGAGCAGTACTTC	CAISEPGGSSYEQYF
few	TRBD2	TRBV7-2	TRBJ2-3	TGTGCCAGCAGCTTAGGCGGGAGGACCACAGATACGCAGTATTTT	CASSLGGRTTDTQYF
NA	TRBD1	TRBV6-1	TRBJ1-4	TGTGCCAGCTCCTTCCCACAGGGGAATGAAAAACTGTTTTTT	CASSFPQGNEKLFF
NA	NA	TRBV2	TRBJ1-5	TGTGCCAGCAGCGAAGCAGGGGTTCAGCCCCAGCATTTT	CASSEAGVQPQHF
NA	NA	TRBV5-4	TRBJ2-2	TGTGCCAGCAGAGTTGGACAGAACACCGGGGAGCTGTTTTTT	CASRVGQNTGELFF
NA	NA	TRBV5-1	TRBJ2-5	TGCGCCAGCAGCTTGAGAGGACAAGAGACCCAGTACTTC	CASSLRGQETQYF
once	NA	TRBV19	TRBJ1-2	TGTGCCAGTAGTATAGAGCCGTCCGGTTGGGAAGGGGACCGTTACTATGGCTACACCTTC	CASSIEPSGWEGDRYYGYTF
NA	NA	TRBV23-1	TRBJ2-1	TGCGCCAGCAGTCAGGGGGACTCCTACAATGAGCAGTTCTTC	CASSQGDSYNEQFF
NA	TRBD1	TRBV4-3	TRBJ2-5	TGCGCCAGCAGCCAATTATACAGGGGTAAAGAGACCCAGTACTTC	CASSQLYRGKETQYF
NA	TRBD1	TRBV7-2	TRBJ1-3	TGTGCCAGCAGCTCGGGACAGGTCTCATCTGGAAACACCATATATTTT	CASSSGQVSSGNTIYF
few	NA	TRBV6-1	TRBJ2-7	TGTGCCAGCAGTGAAGAGGACGGGGCTATGTACGAGCAGTACTTC	CASSEEDGAMYEQYF
NA	NA	TRBV11-2	TRBJ2-7	TGTGCCAGCAGCTTAGGCGAGGGGGTCTCCTACGAGCAGTACTTC	CASSLGEGVSYEQYF
NA	TRBD2	TRBV7-6	TRBJ2-1	TGTGCCAGCAGCTTACGACTAGCGGGAGACTTCTACAATGAGCAGTTCTTC	CASSLRLAGDFYNEQFF
NA	TRBD1	TRBV29-1	TRBJ1-2	TGCAGCGTTGAACTGGCAGGGGGCGGGTATGGCTACACCTTC	CSVELAGGGYGYTF
NA	NA	TRBV4-3	TRBJ2-1	TGCGCCAGCAGCCAAGATTTAGAGGGCCCATTTGAGCAGTTCTTC	CASSQDLEGPFEQFF
many	NA	TRBV30	TRBJ2-7	TGTGCCTGGAGTGTAGGGCGAGGGTACGAGCAGTACTTC	CAWSVGRGYEQYF